This T cell receptor (beta chain) was recovered during a study of cytomegalovirus exposure and HLA in healthy donors (dated by TCRdb to the late 2010s). The study in broad terms: An earlier analysis of fewer than 750 of the donors reported roughly 300 Gb of sequence data and 90 million to 120 million unique TCR beta sequences obtained from about 179 million T cells. Roughly 300 gigabases of sequencing data and 70 million to 100 million unique TCR sequences made up an early release that covered nearly 650 HLA-typed donors. The genetic ancestry cluster associated with self-reported Caucasian donors included about four fifths of the 398 genotyped donors. The study was designed to test whether signatures of past pathogen exposure could be identified by cataloging public T cell receptors. The study profiled the T cell repertoires of hundreds of subjects by immunosequencing and related them to cytomegalovirus serostatus. In addition to the first cohort of 650 to 800 subjects, a separate validation cohort of some 120 different subjects was used. To predict cytomegalovirus infection status, the study combined high-throughput TCR immunosequencing, statistical association of individual TCRs with disease status, and machine learning. In a later analysis, previously published TCR beta repertoires from some 640 donors were re-analyzed and high-resolution HLA genotyping was added so that TCR occurrence patterns could be studied. Rather than using new phenotypic data, the later analysis identified candidate immune exposures from TCR beta sequences and from how often those sequences occurred across donors. An earlier analysis of roughly 600 of the donors used high-throughput TCR beta sequencing to judge whether each TCR beta V gene segment behaved as functional or pseudogenic. Donor age, sex, ethnicity and CMV serostatus were compiled alongside the repertoire data. In a later genetic analysis, genome-wide SNP genotypes for about three fifths of the 666 donors were used, and that subset was treated as a discovery cohort. Every discovery cohort repertoire had been produced on one sequencing platform. HLA typing included class I and class II loci at four-digit resolution. The number of typed donors differed by locus: roughly 629-630 for A, B, C, DRB1 and DQB1; 500 to 550 for DQA1; about 600 for DPA1; and some 450 for DPB1. Four or five DR-DQ haplotypes were treated as single units for association and clustering because of strong linkage in the cohort. Among 398 genotyped donors of the cohort, an average of about 240,000 unique TCR beta nucleotide sequences were sequenced per donor, roughly a sixth of them non-productive. The investigation overall reported the following: A further reported finding was that TCR beta sequences accurately predicted the HLA-A and HLA-B alleles for most subjects in the first cohort. In an earlier analysis of a few hundred of the donors, most TCR beta V segments were observed in productive rearrangements about 87% or about 30% of the time, broadly matching IMGT annotations. In a later analysis, most CMV-associated TCR beta chains were found to appear HLA-restricted, with HLA associations seemingly driven largely by CMV exposure. The cohort was sequenced for TCR beta chains only, and without alpha or paired-chain data the features that could be detected were limited. The only immune exposure information available for the cohort was CMV serostatus. In vitro tests confirmed that a few of the cytomegalovirus-associated TCR beta chains recognize cytomegalovirus antigens. Because HLA typing was missing for some donors at each locus, association tests included only the typed subset. In a later analysis, 15,000 to 20,000 TCR beta sequences were associated with specific HLA alleles at a false discovery rate of 0.05. V-gene and J-gene trimming of TCR beta chains was associated with a missense DCLRE1C variant in a later genetic analysis, and the association was replicated in an independent cohort. In a later analysis, TCR association rates were found to vary across HLA loci, with the most associated TCRs seen for DRB1 alleles and the fewest for HLA-C alleles. The presence/absence analyses assumed that sequencing depth was roughly uniform across donors, and that assumption may not be true. It was suggested by the authors that the approach could potentially be generalized to other disease states and immunological phenotypes. Some IMGT-functional V segments, including TRBV6-2 and TRBV6-3, could not be told apart with the 87-base-pair reads, so those segments were excluded. According to a later analysis, parvovirus B19, influenza, CMV and Epstein-Barr virus appeared linked to several top co-occurrence clusters. Linkage disequilibrium might explain the correlated functional status among segregating V segments, but an unknown experimental factor could not be excluded. A later genetic analysis reported fewer N-insertions in productive TCRs among donors in an Asian-associated ancestry cluster than the roughly 620-donor mean. In the study, around 150 TCR beta chains were listed as associated with cytomegalovirus. A cluster of highly shared sequence variants was judged likely to represent a technical artifact of the sequencing pipeline. Seventeen rarely observed V segments, including chromosome 9 orphons, were excluded from the earlier analysis of several hundred of the donors because counts were too low. Across donors, most TCR sequences were observed very rarely, whereas some public TCRs were present in many individuals. When HLA alleles, especially DR and DQ, strongly co-occurred, TCR associations were difficult to assign to individual alleles. In a later analysis, HLA-associated TCR beta chains were found to be more clonally expanded and to have lower generation probabilities than equally common non-associated chains. Cytomegalovirus status was reported to be diagnosed by the classifier with high specificity and sensitivity in both the original and validation cohorts.

As regards this clone: Its target antigen remains unknown. One base away there is no much larger clone; base qualities are not given.

The cohort consisted of approximately 670 healthy bone marrow donors. Cohort members were all nominally healthy when sampled, although unrecorded immune exposures were likely present. The donor tested CMV seronegative and was one of the 352 seronegative cohort members. Each donor provided a peripheral blood sample, and peripheral blood mononuclear cells were used for TCR beta sequencing. Genomic DNA was extracted from the blood cell samples with the Qiagen DNeasy Blood Extraction Kit. The germline V gene yields LGHNA for CDR1 and YNFKEQ for CDR2. The CDR3 covers 15 residues, taking in both the cysteine and the phenylalanine. CDR3 DNA is the only sequence kept; it has 45 bases, read in frame from the first base. V is shortened by 0 bases, J by 3 bases, and the region joining them spans 12 bases. Library preparation used the immunoSEQ multiplex PCR assay. For the multiplex PCR, a mixture combining 60 forward primers for TCR Vbeta segments and 13 reverse primers for TCR Jbeta segments was used. The CDR3 region of rearranged TCR beta genes was amplified from genomic DNA by a multiplex PCR assay. On the Illumina HiSeq System, the amplified TCR beta libraries were sequenced as 87-base-pair reads. From the authors' description of their analysis: A later analysis tallied roughly 80 million unique TCR beta chains across the 700 or so repertoires, and approximately 11 million of those chains were shared by two or more donors. Raw reads were error-corrected and collapsed into unique sequences by a nearest-neighbor algorithm in which closely related sequences were merged to remove PCR and sequencing errors. Alignment of CDR3 sequences to IMGT reference sequences was used to assign V, D and J gene segments. Each retained sequence needed at least a six-nucleotide match to both a V gene segment and a J gene segment. Rearrangements were classified as productive when the CDR3 lacked stop codons and remained in frame with V and J, and all other rearrangements were classified as non-productive. CDR3 was defined according to IMGT convention as the region running from the second conserved V-encoded cysteine to the conserved J-encoded phenylalanine. In an earlier analysis of around 540 of the donors, sequences lacking an unambiguous match to a single V gene segment were excluded. An earlier analysis of almost 600 of the donors classified V segments as functional when productive rearrangements were above 56.7% and as segregating when the standard deviation between donors was above 5%. A statistical classification framework was built to diagnose cytomegalovirus status from the catalog of TCR beta chain sequences. In a later analysis, TCR nucleotide sequences were compared against IMGT/GENE-DB human TR gene sequences so that V and J genes could be assigned. Using the TCRdist pipeline, a later analysis assigned CDR3 sequences along with most-parsimonious VDJ recombination scenarios. In a later analysis, every TCR beta chain was defined by the combination of its CDR3 amino acid sequence and its V-gene family, and reads without a unique V-gene family were dropped. As a way to deal with suspected cross-contamination and a sequencing artifact, a later analysis dropped hundreds of nucleotide sequences that were highly shared and had low generation probability. A later analysis calculated a clonal expansion index for each public chain from normalized within-repertoire ranks of inferred template counts. A later analysis computed generation probabilities with a VDJ recombination model fitted to out-of-frame rearrangements, and checked the results against IGoR. Hypergeometric tests were used in a later analysis to score TCR-TCR, TCR-HLA and TCR-CMV co-occurrence, with a repertoire-size bias correction applied to the TCR pairs. A later analysis estimated false discovery rates by permuting HLA or CMV assignments 20 times. In a later analysis, co-occurring TCRs were grouped using DBSCAN, with TCRdist sequence similarity added in when clustering inside HLA-allele-positive subsets. For co-occurrence clustering, repertoires with fewer than 30,000 or more than 120,000 public chains were excluded, along with five repertoires with anomalous nucleotide sharing. TCRdb provides this immuneACCESS table in a form limited to in-frame rearrangements. Some clones are lacking; in checked studies, under half of them reflect an unresolved V gene, and why the rest are absent is not known. That table is the source of V, J and clone size, and D and trimming were worked out from the DNA. This sample lists more than 110,000 clones; 78% were detected once. Jointly, the top ten make up approximately 2.8% of the sample.

The V gene is TRBV4-2 and the J gene is TRBJ2-7; a weak D assignment points to TRBD1 (6 bases agree). This receptor was taken from a male donor in good health and CMV-seronegative. Sequencing was carried out using PBMCs. The CDR3: CASSQDLGTHYEQYF. The nucleotides are TGTGCCAGCAGCCAAGATTTAGGGACACACTACGAGCAGTACTTC.